This T cell receptor beta chain appears in the sequencing data of a study of T cells in Graves' hyperthyroidism and ophthalmopathy. Study findings and constraints: Ophthalmopathy was model-predicted a median approximately six months pre-onset.

Regarding this clonotype: Its antigen is as yet unknown.

RNA transcripts yielded amplified TCR beta CDR3 regions. A set of HTBI primers served as the primers for a first-round RT-PCR of the TCR CDR3. TCRdb recomputed calls from the multiplex PCR reads with MiXCR, one row per CDR3 protein. The data show about 300,000 distinct CDR3 sequences, roughly 15% seen once. Stable hyperthyroidism: no ophthalmopathy progression over 18 months of follow-up. Diagnosing involved the use of clinical symptoms, serum thyroxine and TRAb, thyroid ultrasound and orbital computed tomography. Trimming took 5 bases from V and 5 from J; bases not matched to a gene: 10. Germline V gene lookup returns CDR1 MNHNS and CDR2 SASEGT. CDR3 length: 17 amino acids.

The chain uses TRBV6-1 and TRBJ1-5, with 12 bases identical to TRBD1. Sequenced material: blood. This clonotype originated in a middle-aged woman with Graves' hyperthyroidism. The CDR3 sequence: CASSRGQGARIDQPQHF. The DNA for the CDR3 is TGTGCCAGCAGTCGGGGACAGGGGGCGCGTATCGATCAGCCCCAGCATTTT.